The source of this T cell receptor beta chain is a study of control samples from healthy donors and cancer patients. Profiling relied on immunoSEQ multiplex PCR, and the TCRdb table lists in-frame clones only, not all of them. The profile covers about 180,000 clones, with over 85% appearing a single time and around 1.4% taken by the ten largest. In germline, CDR1 is LNHDA, CDR2 SQIVND (reference sequence). Trimming took off 9 bases at V and 4 bases at J, with 13 bases between the two ends. The CDR3 is made up of 13 amino acids. The material sequenced was blood. V usage is TRBV19 and J usage is TRBJ1-3, with a weak D call TRBD1 (6 bases). This receptor was identified in a man younger than 40 in good health. The CDR3 is CASAQGRGNTIYF. CDR3 nucleotides: TGTGCCAGCGCCCAGGGGCGAGGAAACACCATATATTTT.